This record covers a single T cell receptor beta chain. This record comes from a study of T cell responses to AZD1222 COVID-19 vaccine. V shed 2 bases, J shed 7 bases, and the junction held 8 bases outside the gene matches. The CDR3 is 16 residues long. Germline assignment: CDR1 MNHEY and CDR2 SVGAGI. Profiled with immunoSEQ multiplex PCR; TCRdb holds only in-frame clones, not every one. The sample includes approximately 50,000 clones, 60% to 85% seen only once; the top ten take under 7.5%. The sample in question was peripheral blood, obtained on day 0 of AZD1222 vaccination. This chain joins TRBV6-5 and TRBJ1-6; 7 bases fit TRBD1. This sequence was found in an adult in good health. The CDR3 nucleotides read TGTGCCAGCAGTTACCTACCGACAGGGCGAAATTCACCCCTCCACTTT. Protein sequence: CASSYLPTGRNSPLHF.